The 7 T cell receptor beta chains reported below all come from one sample, sequenced in a study of a mutant IDH1 vaccine in newly diagnosed glioma. These receptors lack a known antigen. Profiled with immunoSEQ multiplex PCR; TCRdb holds only in-frame clones, not every one. This table has around 54,000 clones, 87% appearing once. Time point defined: week 23, last vaccination. The vaccine gave 300 ug of a 20-mer mutant IDH1 peptide subcutaneously per dose. This material consisted of PBMCs, taken from a glioma patient whose treatment included an IDH1 peptide vaccine. All receptors derive from a man aged 35 to 55 with glioma.

To note about this clone: This CDR3 is also generated by other DNA sequences in the sample. CDR3 amino acids: CSARYTGELFF. CDR3 bases: TGCAGTGCTAGATACACCGGGGAGCTGTTTTTT. The chain couples TRBV20-1 to TRBJ2-2; no definite D call. Germline-derived CDR1 and CDR2 are DFQATT and SNEGSKA (reference sequence). The CDR3 is 11 residues long. V gave up 2 bases and J gave up 3 bases, with 1 base separating them.

The chain carries TRBV7-3 and TRBJ2-6, with a possible D match to TRBD2 (5 bases). Germline-derived CDR1 and CDR2 are SGHTA and FQGTGA. Deletions cut 5 bases from V and 2 bases from J, with 10 bases between. The CDR3 consists of 15 residues. The CDR3 sequence: CASSQTRAGANVLTF. The DNA of the CDR3 is TGTGCCAGCAGCCAAACGAGGGCTGGGGCCAACGTCCTGACTTTC.

CDR3 protein: CASSRASGWYEQYF. In nucleotides, the CDR3 is TGTGCCAGCAGTCGTGCGTCGGGGTGGTACGAGCAGTACTTC. V usage is TRBV6-5 and J usage is TRBJ2-7, with D possibly being TRBD2 (5 bases). V dropped 5 bases and J dropped 4 bases, with 15 bases sitting between them. Per the germline V gene, CDR1 is MNHEY and CDR2 is SVGAGI. The CDR3 consists of 14 residues.

The V call is TRBV9, the J call TRBJ1-4; no firm D call. The CDR3 totals 14 residues. The ends were cut back, 0 bases at V and 4 bases at J, with 7 bases in the middle. CDR1 is SGDLS, CDR2 YYNGEE, per germline. CDR3 protein: CASSVEVGNEKLFF. CDR3 coding DNA: TGTGCCAGCAGCGTAGAGGTGGGTAATGAAAAACTGTTTTTT.

This chain joins TRBV9 and TRBJ2-1, with a weak D call TRBD1 (7 bases). There are 15 residues in the CDR3. The V and J ends lost 3 bases and 2 bases respectively, with 12 bases between them. Germline V gene sequence: CDR1 SGDLS, CDR2 YYNGEE. The CDR3 sequence: CASSAGDSTYNEQFF. Here the CDR3 DNA reads TGTGCCAGCAGCGCGGGGGACAGTACCTACAATGAGCAGTTCTTC.

This clone was recorded once. This chain uses TRBV7-9 with TRBJ1-2, with D unresolved. V was trimmed by 7 bases and J by 2 bases, leaving 17 bases between them. This CDR3 is built from 15 residues. CDR1 SEHNR and CDR2 FQNEAQ come from the germline V gene (reference sequence). The CDR3 coding sequence is TGTGCCAGCACCAACTTCACCGGAAAAAACTATGGCTACACCTTC. Protein: CASTNFTGKNYGYTF.

The chain recombines TRBV5-4 with TRBJ2-7, with D perhaps matching TRBD1 or TRBD2 (5 bases each). This CDR3 has 13 residues. Germline V gives CDR1 SGHNT, CDR2 YYREEE (reference sequence). V was cut by 3 bases and J by 3 bases, with 10 bases left in between. CDR3 in DNA: TGTGCCAGCAGCTGGGACGGTAACTACGAGCAGTACTTC. As protein: CASSWDGNYEQYF.